One and the same sample provided the 25 T cell receptor beta chains below, sequenced in a study of blood T cell repertoires in COVID-19. The table came from immunoSEQ multiplex PCR; TCRdb's copy has only in-frame clones and leaves some out. The table shows over 200,000 clones, with 84% occurring only once. Sequences were obtained from PBMCs or T cells enriched from blood (not recorded which). These TCRs come from a man in his sixties who had recovered from COVID-19.

The V and J genes are TRBV27 and TRBJ2-3; possible D gene TRBD2, 5 bases. From germline, CDR1 is MNHEY and CDR2 SMNVEV (reference sequence). Trimming removed 5 bases at V and 6 bases at J, with 15 bases between. The CDR3 consists of 14 residues. The CDR3 nucleotides are TGTGCCAGCAGTGACTATAGGCTAGGGGATACGCAGTATTTT. It specifies CASSDYRLGDTQYF.

The chain is built from TRBV7-2 and TRBJ2-3, with D maybe TRBD2 (6 bases). The V and J ends lost 4 bases and 12 bases respectively, with 11 bases between them. The length of the CDR3 is 11 residues. The V gene's germline CDR1 is SGHTA and CDR2 FQGNSA. This CDR3 reads CASSSGRSQYF. CDR3 in DNA: TGTGCCAGCAGCTCAGGGAGGTCACAGTATTTT.

The chain recombines TRBV27 with TRBJ2-7; 9 nucleotides align to TRBD2. The ends lost 1 base at V and 6 bases at J; junction bases unmatched: 4. The length of the CDR3 is 14 residues. Germline V gene data show CDR1 as MNHEY and CDR2 as SMNVEV (reference sequence). The CDR3 coding sequence is TGTGCCAGCAGTTTATTAATAGCGGGGGCCGAGCAGTACTTC. Translation: CASSLLIAGAEQYF.

The count of this clone is one. The chain has TRBV10-3 and TRBJ1-6, with D unresolved. The CDR3 is 14 residues long. The V end was cut by 6 bases, the J end by 9 bases, with 15 bases between. Germline CDR1 reads ENHRY; CDR2 reads SYGVKD. The CDR3 DNA sequence: TGTGCCATCAGACCCGGCACGGAGCTTTCACCCCTCCACTTT. Translation: CAIRPGTELSPLHF.

This chain connects TRBV7-2 to TRBJ1-2; D is undetermined. The CDR3 has 13 amino acids. V was cut by 1 base and J by 6 bases, with 9 bases left in between. Germline V gene sequence: CDR1 SGHTA, CDR2 FQGNSA. CDR3 in DNA: TGTGCCAGCAGCTTAGATCTCGGTGATGGCTACACCTTC. Its translation is CASSLDLGDGYTF.

J is TRBJ2-7 and V is TRBV11-2; 7 bases map to TRBD1. Germline CDR1 reads SGHAT; CDR2 reads FQNNGV. The V segment lost 3 bases and the J segment 5 bases; nucleotides outside the gene matches: 10. The CDR3 length is 15 residues. The CDR3 DNA reads TGTGCCAGCAGCTTCCGAAGACAGGGATCGAACGAGCAGTACTTC. Protein product: CASSFRRQGSNEQYF. The full variable domain, rest sourced from reference TRBV11-2 and TRBJ2-7, is EAGVAQSPRYKIIEKRQSVAFWCNPISGHATLYWYQQILGQGPKLLIQFQNNGVVDDSQLPKDRFSAERLKGVDSTLKIQPAKLEDSAVYLCASSFRRQGSNEQYFGPGTRLTVT.

The chain links TRBV2 to TRBJ2-1; no clear D. Trimming took off 6 bases at V and 0 bases at J, with 9 bases between the two ends. The germline CDR1 and CDR2 sequences are SNHLY and FYNNEI. There are 14 residues in the CDR3. CDR3 residues: CASSQEISYNEQFF. CDR3 sequence (DNA): TGTGCCAGCAGCCAGGAAATCTCCTACAATGAGCAGTTCTTC.

This clone was observed once. The chain carries TRBV2 and TRBJ1-4, with a possible D match to TRBD1 (6 bases). CDR3 length equals 15 residues. Germline assignment: CDR1 SNHLY and CDR2 FYNNEI. Trimming took off 7 bases at V and 0 bases at J, with 12 bases between the two ends. This CDR3 reads CASNTNRATNEKLFF. The CDR3 DNA follows: TGTGCCAGCAACACCAACAGGGCAACTAATGAAAAACTGTTTTTT.

Concerning this clone itself: Other DNA sequences in this sample translate to the same CDR3. This CDR3 is CASSSPTGVNYGYTF. In nucleotides, the CDR3 is TGTGCCAGCAGTTCCCCGACAGGGGTTAACTATGGCTACACCTTC. V usage is TRBV6-2 or TRBV6-3 and J usage is TRBJ1-2; 8 nucleotides align to TRBD1. The germline CDR1 and CDR2 sequences are MNHEY and SVGEGT. This CDR3 spans 15 amino acids. Trimming removed 4 bases from V and 1 base from J; junction bases left unmatched: 5.

The CDR3 sequence: CASSWSGRSDYGYTF. CDR3 nucleotide sequence: TGTGCCAGCAGCTGGTCAGGGAGGAGTGACTATGGCTACACCTTC. The chain combines TRBV5-5 with TRBJ1-2; D might be TRBD1 (5 bases). The germline V and J ends were trimmed by 3 bases and 3 bases, with 15 bases remaining between them. The CDR3 loop spans 15 amino acids. Germline CDR1 and CDR2: SGHKS and YYEKEE (reference sequence).

This clone was counted a single time. The rearrangement uses TRBV6-5 and TRBJ1-1; 7 nucleotides agree with TRBD1. The CDR3 is 14 residues long. Trimming cost V 5 bases and J 0 bases; bases outside gene matches: 3. CDR1 is MNHEY and CDR2 is SVGAGI in the germline V gene. The CDR3 DNA is TGTGCCAGCAGTACCAGGGGGATGAACACTGAAGCTTTCTTT. Its translation is CASSTRGMNTEAFF.

The chain uses TRBV9 and TRBJ2-3, with 9 bases that match TRBD2. V lost 4 bases and J lost 0; bases outside the gene matches: 3. The CDR3 sequence is 15 residues long. Germline CDR1 SGDLS, CDR2 YYNGEE. CDR3: CASSKLAGSTDTQYF. The CDR3 coding sequence is TGTGCCAGCAGCAAGCTAGCGGGGAGCACAGATACGCAGTATTTT.

The V gene is TRBV18, the J gene TRBJ1-2; D is perhaps TRBD1 (5 bases). Looked up from germline, CDR1 is KGHSH and CDR2 is LQKENI. The germline V and J ends were trimmed by 0 bases and 3 bases, with 11 bases remaining between them. This CDR3 contains 15 residues. In DNA, the CDR3 is TGTGCCAGCTCACCACCTGCAGGGTCGGACTATGGCTACACCTTC. This encodes CASSPPAGSDYGYTF. Looking up the rest from reference TRBV18 and TRBJ1-2 gives the full variable domain: NAGVMQNPRHLVRRRGQEARLRCSPMKGHSHVYWYRQLPEEGLKFMVYLQKENIIDESGMPKERFSAEFPKEGPSILRIQQVVRGDSAAYFCASSPPAGSDYGYTFGSGTRLTVV.

The chain recombines TRBV3-1 (or the pseudogene TRBV3-2) with TRBJ1-3, with TRBD1 identical over 8 bases. Losses at the gene ends were 4 bases for V and 4 bases for J; bases not matched to a gene: 12. This CDR3 is 17 amino acids long. Germline V gene lookup returns CDR1 LGHDT and CDR2 YNNKEL (reference sequence). CDR3 in DNA: TGTGCCAGCAGCCTCGGACCTCAGGGGGCGCCAGGAAACACCATATATTTT. The encoded protein is CASSLGPQGAPGNTIYF.

J is TRBJ1-5 and V is TRBV7-3; D call uncertain. V lost 2 bases to trimming and J lost 9 bases, with 11 bases between them. Germline V lookup: CDR1 SGHTA, CDR2 FQGTGA. This CDR3 contains 13 residues. This CDR3 is CASSLDGEGPQHF. CDR3 coding DNA: TGTGCCAGCAGCTTAGATGGGGAGGGGCCCCAGCATTTT. The variable domain in full, with the rest retrieved from reference TRBV7-3 and TRBJ1-5, is GAGVSQTPSNKVTEKGKYVELRCDPISGHTALYWYRQSLGQGPEFLIYFQGTGAADDSGLPNDRFFAVRPEGSVSTLKIQRTERGDSAVYLCASSLDGEGPQHFGDGTRLSIL.

The chain carries TRBV3-1 (or the pseudogene TRBV3-2) and TRBJ1-2, with TRBD1 as a possible D gene (6 bases). This CDR3 has 15 amino acids. Per the germline V gene, CDR1 is LGHDT and CDR2 is YNNKEL (reference sequence). Trimming shortened V by 4 bases and J by 2 bases, and 14 bases separated the two germline ends. The CDR3 DNA reads as TGTGCCAGCAGCCCCCGGACAGCAAGAAACTATGGCTACACCTTC. Translating it yields CASSPRTARNYGYTF.

This chain links TRBV18 with TRBJ1-6, with D unresolved. The V gene lost 7 bases and the J gene lost 0 bases, with 4 bases spanning the gap. This CDR3 spans 13 amino acids. From germline, CDR1 is KGHSH and CDR2 LQKENI. CDR3 sequence reads: CASFSSYNSPLHF. The CDR3 region has the DNA TGTGCCAGCTTCAGCTCCTATAATTCACCCCTCCACTTT.

The rearrangement uses TRBV19 and TRBJ2-3; possible D gene TRBD1, 5 bases. The V and J ends lost 3 bases and 4 bases respectively, with 17 bases between them. Looked up from germline, CDR1 is LNHDA and CDR2 is SQIVND (reference sequence). This CDR3 region has 16 residues. CDR3 in amino acids: CASSIGGQGRADTQYF. The DNA for the CDR3 is TGTGCCAGTAGTATTGGTGGGCAGGGCCGGGCAGATACGCAGTATTTT.

The chain joins TRBV24-1 to TRBJ1-5, with 11 bases that match TRBD1. Trimming took 3 bases from V and 1 from J; bases not matched to a gene: 1. This CDR3 has 16 residues. CDR1 and CDR2 (germline): KGHDR, SFDVKD. This CDR3 reads CATSDGDRGSNQPQHF. CDR3 coding DNA: TGTGCCACCAGTGATGGGGACAGGGGGAGCAATCAGCCCCAGCATTTT.

The V call is TRBV5-4, the J call TRBJ2-5, with TRBD1 identical over 7 bases. This CDR3 is built from 14 residues. The V gene end was trimmed by 1 base and the J gene end by 5 bases; junction bases not matched to a gene: 5. Looked up from germline, CDR1 is SGHNT and CDR2 is YYREEE (reference sequence). CDR3 DNA: TGTGCCAGCAGCTTGACAGGGGTAATGGAGACCCAGTACTTC. Its protein is CASSLTGVMETQYF. Variable domain in full (rest from reference TRBV5-4 and TRBJ2-5): ETGVTQSPTHLIKTRGQQVTLRCSSQSGHNTVSWYQQALGQGPQFIFQYYREEENGRGNFPPRFSGLQFPNYSSELNVNALELDDSALYLCASSLTGVMETQYFGPGTRLLVL.

The rearrangement links TRBV18 to TRBJ2-5; TRBD2 agrees at 10 bases. This CDR3 has 15 amino acids. Germline CDR1 reads KGHSH; CDR2 reads LQKENI. The V and J ends lost 3 bases and 2 bases, in that order; junction bases with no gene match: 3. In DNA form, the CDR3 reads TGTGCCAGCTCACCTTTGACTAGCGGGCAAGAGACCCAGTACTTC. This translates into CASSPLTSGQETQYF. Combining the CDR3 with reference TRBV18 and TRBJ2-5 gives the whole variable domain NAGVMQNPRHLVRRRGQEARLRCSPMKGHSHVYWYRQLPEEGLKFMVYLQKENIIDESGMPKERFSAEFPKEGPSILRIQQVVRGDSAAYFCASSPLTSGQETQYFGPGTRLLVL.

V is TRBV24-1 and J is TRBJ2-3; D is uncertain. The CDR3 totals 12 residues. Per germline, CDR1 KGHDR and CDR2 SFDVKD. The V gene lost 6 bases and the J gene lost 1 base, with 4 bases spanning the gap. The CDR3 DNA reads TGTGCCACCAGTTATGGCACAGATACGCAGTATTTT. It codes for CATSYGTDTQYF.

This clone was observed a few times. The genes are TRBV6-2 or TRBV6-3 and TRBJ2-3; D is undetermined. The V end was cut by 2 bases, the J end by 0 bases, with 3 bases between. The CDR3 length is 13 residues. Per germline, CDR1 MNHEY and CDR2 SVGEGT. Written as DNA, the CDR3 is TGTGCCAGCAGTTACGGCAGCACAGATACGCAGTATTTT. Amino acids: CASSYGSTDTQYF.

The V gene is TRBV19, the J gene TRBJ2-7; D is possibly TRBD2 (5 bases). The germline CDR1 and CDR2 sequences are LNHDA and SQIVND (reference sequence). The CDR3 is 15 amino acids. Trimming removed 7 bases at V and 0 bases at J, with 16 bases between. In nucleotides, the CDR3 is TGTGCCAGTACCCCAAGCGGAGCCCTCTCCTACGAGCAGTACTTC. Translation gives CASTPSGALSYEQYF.

A few counts support this clone. The chain links TRBV5-1 to TRBJ1-5, with 7 nucleotides matching TRBD1. Germline V gives CDR1 SGHRS, CDR2 YFSETQ. V lost 0 bases to trimming and J lost 8 bases; unmatched junction nucleotides: 8. The CDR3 contains 15 residues. This chain's CDR3 is CASSLEGRGIEPQHF. The CDR3 DNA reads as TGCGCCAGCAGCTTGGAAGGCAGGGGGATAGAGCCCCAGCATTTT.